This TCR beta chain was sequenced in a study of response to subunit inactivated influenza vaccine. Study-level results: Authors suggested few new T cells are recruited by each seasonal influenza vaccination.

A remark on this clonotype: Its cognate antigen is unknown.

TCRdb independently ran MiXCR on the RT-PCR reads; one entry per CDR3 protein. The sample contains more than 400,000 distinct CDR3 sequences, over 9.5% of which appear only once. The CDR3 loop spans 16 amino acids. Per germline, CDR1 MNHEY and CDR2 SVGAGI. V was shortened by 3 bases and J by 4 bases, with 15 bases between the two germline ends. The TCR originated in a man in his forties or fifties who received an inactivated influenza vaccine. Sequencing used PBMCs from blood, obtained 45 days after vaccination. This chain links TRBV6-5 with TRBJ2-2; the D gene is possibly TRBD2 (5 bases). DNA of the CDR3: TGTGCCAGCAGTTATCATGGCCGGGGAGTCACCGGGGAGCTGTTTTTT. Translation: CASSYHGRGVTGELFF.